These 21 T cell receptor beta chains were sequenced from one sample in a study of T cell responses to AZD1222 COVID-19 vaccine. TCRdb's copy holds only in-frame clones and misses some; the assay was immunoSEQ multiplex PCR. This table holds 140,000 to 150,000 clones, approximately 90% found once. Here the sequenced sample was peripheral blood, taken on day 0 of AZD1222 vaccination. These receptors all stem from an adult in good health.

This clone has only one observation. The genes are TRBV4-3 and TRBJ2-6, with no clear D. CDR1 is LGHNA and CDR2 is YSLEER in the germline V gene. V lost 2 bases and J 0 bases, leaving 5 bases between the germline ends. The CDR3 extends over 15 amino acids. This CDR3 is CASSQLSSGANVLTF. The CDR3 DNA follows: TGCGCCAGCAGCCAACTAAGCTCTGGGGCCAACGTCCTGACTTTC.

The chain has TRBV5-1 and TRBJ2-2, with D possibly being TRBD1 (7 bases). The CDR3 is 15 amino acids. The germline V gene encodes CDR1 SGHRS and CDR2 YFSETQ. Trimming cost V 6 bases and J 3 bases, with 15 bases left between them. The CDR3 is CASKEGAIDTGELFF. In DNA form, the CDR3 reads TGCGCCAGCAAGGAGGGGGCGATTGACACCGGGGAGCTGTTTTTT.

The genes are TRBV4-1 and TRBJ2-7; no definite D call. This CDR3 spans 15 amino acids. Between the trimmed V and J ends, which lost 1 base and 3 bases, there was a span of 13 bases. Germline CDR1 and CDR2: MGHRA and YSYEKL. The CDR3 reads CASSQVTGPHYEQYF. Written as DNA, the CDR3 is TGCGCCAGCAGCCAAGTTACTGGACCACACTACGAGCAGTACTTC.

The rearrangement links TRBV10-2 to TRBJ2-1; 9 positions agree with TRBD2. The trim removed 8 bases at V and 7 bases at J, leaving 6 bases unmatched. The CDR3 totals 13 residues. Germline V gene sequence: CDR1 WSHSY, CDR2 SAAADI. Here the CDR3 reads CASLWREGNEQFF. The CDR3 nucleotides are TGCGCCAGCCTCTGGCGGGAGGGTAATGAGCAGTTCTTC.

The rearrangement links TRBV18 to TRBJ2-6; D gene ambiguous. Germline-derived CDR1 and CDR2 are KGHSH and LQKENI. V was cut by 6 bases and J by 0 bases, with 12 bases left in between. CDR3 length equals 16 residues. CDR3 loop: CASSPRANSGANVLTF. CDR3 nucleotide sequence: TGTGCCAGCTCCCCTCGGGCCAACTCTGGGGCCAACGTCCTGACTTTC.

The chain carries TRBV28 and TRBJ2-2; D gene uncertain. The length of the CDR3 is 16 residues. Trimming took off 4 bases at V and 5 bases at J, with 17 bases between the two ends. CDR1 and CDR2 from the germline V gene are MDHEN and SYDVKM. Here the CDR3 DNA reads TGTGCCAGCAGTTCCTCTGGCCTTCCGGTTACCGGGGAGCTGTTTTTT. Residues: CASSSSGLPVTGELFF.

The J gene is TRBJ1-6, the V gene TRBV7-3; no definite D call. Trimming cost V 5 bases and J 7 bases, with 15 bases left between them. From germline, CDR1 is SGHTA and CDR2 FQGTGA. The CDR3 covers 15 residues. CDR3 in DNA: TGTGCCAGCAGCCCCTATGGAGGACCCAATTCACCCCTCCACTTT. It specifies CASSPYGGPNSPLHF.

The chain combines TRBV7-9 with TRBJ1-1; a possible D gene is TRBD1 (6 bases). Trimming shortened V by 0 bases and J by 7 bases, and 12 bases separated the two germline ends. Germline V CDR1 and CDR2: SEHNR, FQNEAQ (reference sequence). This CDR3 contains 14 residues. In DNA form, the CDR3 reads TGTGCCAGCAGCTTAGCAGGGGGTGAAGGTGAAGCTTTCTTT. Translating it yields CASSLAGGEGEAFF.

The chain links TRBV7-3 to TRBJ2-1; D possibly corresponds to TRBD2 (6 bases). Germline V gene sequence: CDR1 SGHTA, CDR2 FQGTGA. Trimming removed 5 bases from V and 5 bases from J, with 16 bases in between. CDR3 length: 15 amino acids. This CDR3 reads CASSVVGGNDNEQFF. DNA for the CDR3: TGTGCCAGCAGCGTGGTAGGCGGGAACGACAATGAGCAGTTCTTC.

The rearrangement links TRBV18 to TRBJ1-5; 10 nucleotides line up with TRBD1. Germline lookup yields CDR1 KGHSH and CDR2 LQKENI. The junction had 10 bases not matched to a gene; V was cut back by 3 bases and J by 2 bases. The CDR3 has 18 amino acids. The CDR3: CASSPAGTGAARNQPQHF. CDR3 DNA sequence: TGTGCCAGCTCACCTGCCGGGACAGGGGCGGCTCGCAATCAGCCCCAGCATTTT.

This clone was seen a few times. The V call is TRBV6-2 or TRBV6-3, the J call TRBJ1-5; D gene uncertain. In germline, CDR1 is MNHEY, CDR2 SVGEGT. The CDR3 is made up of 18 amino acids. V lost 0 bases, J lost 0 bases, and 15 bases lay in between. CDR3 coding DNA: TGTGCCAGCAGTTACTCTCCAGGCCGAGCTTATAGCAATCAGCCCCAGCATTTT. Translating it yields CASSYSPGRAYSNQPQHF.

The J gene is TRBJ1-1, the V gene TRBV3-1 (or the pseudogene TRBV3-2); D remains ambiguous. Germline V gene lookup returns CDR1 LGHDT and CDR2 YNNKEL (reference sequence). V shed 5 bases and J shed 4 bases, with 11 bases lying between them. The CDR3 runs 13 residues. This CDR3 is CASSLKVLTEAFF. The DNA for the CDR3 is TGTGCCAGCAGCTTAAAAGTACTCACTGAAGCTTTCTTT.

J is TRBJ2-3 and V is TRBV29-1; 8 bases line up with TRBD2. Unmatched junction bases numbered 3, after V lost 2 bases and J lost 2 bases. The CDR3 has 14 amino acids. CDR1 is SQVTM and CDR2 is ANQGSEA in the germline V gene. CDR3 sequence reads: CSVELAGLTDTQYF. DNA of the CDR3: TGCAGCGTTGAACTAGCGGGCCTCACAGATACGCAGTATTTT.

The chain uses TRBV2 and TRBJ2-7, with D unresolved. The CDR3 extends over 12 amino acids. The germline V and J ends were trimmed by 1 base and 4 bases, with 5 bases remaining between them. Germline V CDR1 and CDR2: SNHLY, FYNNEI. The chain's CDR3 is CASSEVRYEQYF. CDR3 bases: TGTGCCAGCAGTGAAGTGCGTTACGAGCAGTACTTC.

The chain combines TRBV7-9 with TRBJ2-5; TRBD1 is a possible D gene (6 bases). Trimming cost V 8 bases and J 4 bases, with 26 bases left between them. This CDR3 is built from 17 residues. Germline CDR1 is SEHNR and CDR2 is FQNEAQ (reference sequence). This CDR3 is CASLGQGHNFVGETQYF. In DNA, the CDR3 is TGTGCCAGCTTAGGCCAGGGACATAATTTTGTAGGAGAGACCCAGTACTTC. The variable domain in full, completed from reference TRBV7-9 and TRBJ2-5, reads DTGVSQNPRHKITKRGQNVTFRCDPISEHNRLYWYRQTLGQGPEFLTYFQNEAQLEKSRLLSDRFSAERPKGSFSTLEIQRTEQGDSAMYLCASLGQGHNFVGETQYFGPGTRLLVL.

This clone has a handful of counts. This chain connects TRBV4-2 to TRBJ2-2; TRBD2 aligns across 16 bases. CDR1 and CDR2 from the germline V gene are LGHNA and YNFKEQ. The CDR3 length is 18 residues. V dropped 5 bases and J dropped 3; count of bases not matched to a gene: 6. The CDR3 DNA reads as TGTGCCAGCAGCTGGGGACTAGCGGGAGGGCCCGACACCGGGGAGCTGTTTTTT. Translating it yields CASSWGLAGGPDTGELFF.

This chain joins TRBV12-3 or TRBV12-4 and TRBJ2-1; perhaps TRBD1 as D (5 bases). The CDR3 length is 12 residues. The V end lost 8 bases, the J end lost 7 bases, and 12 bases lay between the germline ends. The CDR3 here is CASSRQGNEQFF. For the CDR3, the DNA is TGTGCCAGCTCACGGCAGGGAAATGAGCAGTTCTTC.

CDR3 coding DNA: TGTGCCAGCAGCCATACAGGGGTTCTCTATGGCTACACCTTC. It codes for CASSHTGVLYGYTF. The rearrangement joins TRBV3-1 (or the pseudogene TRBV3-2) to TRBJ1-2; the match to TRBD1 covers 7 bases. J gave up 4 bases and V 3 bases, and 5 bases lay outside the gene matches. The CDR3 has 14 residues. The germline V gene has CDR1 LGHDT and CDR2 YNNKEL (reference sequence).

The chain recombines TRBV19 with TRBJ1-5; D not resolved. The CDR3 covers 16 residues. CDR1 is LNHDA and CDR2 is SQIVND in the germline V gene (reference sequence). Trimming left V 7 bases short and J 2 bases short, with 18 bases between. The chain's CDR3 is CASNPPDSWGNQPQHF. Written as DNA, the CDR3 is TGTGCCAGTAACCCCCCTGATAGCTGGGGCAATCAGCCCCAGCATTTT.

The chain links TRBV6-4 to TRBJ2-2; weak D call: TRBD1 (6 bases). The CDR3 runs to 14 residues. V dropped 6 bases and J dropped 7 bases, with 15 bases sitting between them. From germline, CDR1 is MRHNA and CDR2 SNTAGT. CDR3 DNA sequence: TGTGCCAGCAGCGCTGGGGGCCCGGTCGGGGAGCTGTTTTTT. Translated, it gives CASSAGGPVGELFF.

This sequence joins TRBV15 and TRBJ2-2; D not certain. The CDR3 has 13 amino acids. Germline lookup yields CDR1 LNHNV and CDR2 YYDKDF (reference sequence). The germline V and J ends were trimmed by 0 bases and 7 bases, with 6 bases remaining between them. The CDR3 reads CATSRELNGELFF. The CDR3 DNA is TGTGCCACCAGCAGAGAACTGAACGGGGAGCTGTTTTTT.